The subject of this entry is one T cell receptor beta chain. Its target is unknown. This entry is derived from a study of CD8 T cells in Susac syndrome. Study-level results: TCR sequencing and HLA analysis covered a relatively small number of individuals.

An input of about 0.5 to 1 ug of RNA was subjected to reverse transcription using random hexamers. Amplification of TCR beta CDR3 spanned 54 Vbeta and 13 Jbeta via immunoSEQ multiplex PCR. TCRdb reprocessed the immunoSEQ multiplex PCR reads with MiXCR, giving one entry per CDR3 protein. In the table there are 150,000 to 200,000 distinct CDR3 sequences, about 93% of which are singletons. CDR1 and CDR2 (germline): SGHDT, YYEEEE. The CDR3 length is 14 residues. V gave up 3 bases and J gave up 4 bases, with 13 bases separating them. The sequenced sample consisted of CD4+ T cells from PBMCs. V and J are TRBV5-6 and TRBJ1-2, with no clear D. The origin of this receptor is a human donor with multiple sclerosis. The CDR3 is CASSYQQESYGYTF. DNA of the CDR3: TGTGCCAGCAGCTACCAGCAGGAGAGCTATGGCTACACCTTC.